This TCR beta chain was observed in a study of blood T cell repertoires in COVID-19. Study information: Acute-phase and convalescent COVID-19 samples originated in the United States, Italy and Spain.

The repertoire was sequenced with immunoSEQ multiplex PCR; TCRdb's copy has only in-frame clones and lacks some. The table includes a few hundred thousand clones, 90% detected once. V was clipped by 4 bases and J by 8 bases; unmatched bases: 8. The CDR3 covers 14 residues. Looked up from germline, CDR1 is MNHEY and CDR2 is SMNVEV (reference sequence). Followed over time, Seattle patients had been enrolled while infection was active. Material: peripheral blood. The chain employs TRBV27 and TRBJ2-1; 7 nucleotides agree with TRBD2. This TCR derives from a woman aged 25 to 45 with COVID-19, enrolled during active disease. The chain's CDR3 is CASSYRSGGDEQFF. DNA of the CDR3: TGTGCCAGCAGTTACCGTTCGGGAGGCGATGAGCAGTTCTTC.